This T cell receptor (beta chain) was sequenced for a study of CXCR3-negative and CXCR3-positive naive CD8 T cells. Note on this clonotype: Its matching antigen is unknown.

Study-level results: Whereas memory cells differed, naive CXCR3-negative and CXCR3-positive cells shared similar TRBV-TRBJ usage. In both naive subsets diversity was comparably high, whereas memory CD8+ cells showed much lower diversity. More hydrophobic TRB CDR3s were found in CXCR3-positive naive cells than in CXCR3-negative naive cells.

The libraries of TRB cDNA were prepared using 5' RACE with UMI labels. TCRdb reprocessed the 5' RACE reads, keeping one entry per CDR3 protein, no DNA. The sample holds under 150,000 distinct CDR3 sequences. CDR3 length: 12 amino acids. Germline values: CDR1 SQVTM, CDR2 ANQGSEA. The TCR comes from a human donor in good health. Some clones in this sample may be carry-over from other donors' samples. Sequences were obtained from naive CXCR3+ CD8+ T cells from blood. Sample subset: CD45RO-CCR7+CD27+CD95- naive CD8+ T cells expressing CXCR3 (TNR3+). The rearrangement joins TRBV29-1 to TRBJ1-2; the TCRdb call, TRBD1, lacks DNA for checking. The CDR3 sequence: CSVIGWTGGYTF.